A single sample is the source of the 3 T cell receptor beta chains below, sequenced in a study of blood T cells in healthy people across ages. It was with a sample-barcoded 5' primer and a J-beta primer mix that a second PCR of about 7 to 12 cycles was run. TCRdb recomputed calls from the 5' RACE reads with MiXCR, one row per CDR3 protein. The table has about 970,000 distinct CDR3 sequences, 51% seen once. The sequencing sample was made of blood. These receptors all stem from a woman aged 55 to 70 in good health.

The rearrangement uses TRBV7-9 and TRBJ1-6, with a tentative D call TRBD1 (6 bases). The CDR3 loop spans 15 amino acids. The germline gives CDR1 SEHNR, CDR2 FQNEAQ (reference sequence). The V and J ends lost 8 bases and 9 bases respectively, with 20 bases between them. The CDR3 loop is CASGAGAFLSSPLHF. The CDR3 nucleotides read TGTGCCAGCGGGGCAGGGGCCTTTCTTAGTTCACCCCTCCACTTT.

The chain carries TRBV7-2 and TRBJ2-7; 9 positions agree with TRBD1. CDR1 is SGHTA, CDR2 FQGNSA, per germline. The CDR3 is 15 residues long. V shed 1 base and J 3 bases; nucleotides not matched to a gene: 4. The CDR3 loop is CASSLGDRAFYEQYF. The CDR3, as DNA: TGTGCCAGCAGCTTAGGGGACAGGGCTTTCTACGAGCAGTACTTC.

The V and J genes are TRBV28 and TRBJ1-2; D is ambiguous. The germline V gene encodes CDR1 MDHEN and CDR2 SYDVKM. Trimming cost V 2 bases and J 5 bases, with 6 bases left between them. The CDR3 extends over 12 amino acids. The CDR3 nucleotides read TGTGCCAGCAGTTTACATGGATATGGCTACACCTTC. It yields the protein CASSLHGYGYTF.